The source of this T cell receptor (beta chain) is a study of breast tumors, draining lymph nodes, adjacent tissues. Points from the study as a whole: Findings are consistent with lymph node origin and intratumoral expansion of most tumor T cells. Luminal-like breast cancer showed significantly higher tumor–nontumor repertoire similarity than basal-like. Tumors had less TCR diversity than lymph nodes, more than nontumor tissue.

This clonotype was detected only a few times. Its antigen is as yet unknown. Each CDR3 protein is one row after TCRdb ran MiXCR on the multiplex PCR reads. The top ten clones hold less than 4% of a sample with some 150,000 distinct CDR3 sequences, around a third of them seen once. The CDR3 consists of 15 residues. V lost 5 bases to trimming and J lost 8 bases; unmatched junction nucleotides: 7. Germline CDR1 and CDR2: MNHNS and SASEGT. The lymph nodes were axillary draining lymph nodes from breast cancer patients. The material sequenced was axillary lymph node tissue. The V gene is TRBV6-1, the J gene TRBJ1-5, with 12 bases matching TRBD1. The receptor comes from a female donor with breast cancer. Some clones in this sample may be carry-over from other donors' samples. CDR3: CASSPRDRGLKPQHF. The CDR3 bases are TGTGCCAGCAGTCCCCGGGACAGGGGGCTTAAGCCCCAGCATTTT.